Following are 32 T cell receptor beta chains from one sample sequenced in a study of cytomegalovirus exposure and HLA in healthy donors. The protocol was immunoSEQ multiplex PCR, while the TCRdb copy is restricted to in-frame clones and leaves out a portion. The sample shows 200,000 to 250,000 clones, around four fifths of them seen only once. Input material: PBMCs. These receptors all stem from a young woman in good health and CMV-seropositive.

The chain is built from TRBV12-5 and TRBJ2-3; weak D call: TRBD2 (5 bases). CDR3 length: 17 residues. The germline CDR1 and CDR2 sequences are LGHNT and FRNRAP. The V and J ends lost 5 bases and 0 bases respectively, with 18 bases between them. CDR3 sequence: CASGALPGESSTDTQYF. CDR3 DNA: TGTGCTAGTGGTGCACTCCCCGGGGAGTCTAGCACAGATACGCAGTATTTT.

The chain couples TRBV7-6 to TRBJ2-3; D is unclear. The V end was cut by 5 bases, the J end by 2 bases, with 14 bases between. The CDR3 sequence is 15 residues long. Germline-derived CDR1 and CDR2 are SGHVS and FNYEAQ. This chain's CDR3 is CASSRKAVNTDTQYF. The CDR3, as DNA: TGTGCCAGCAGCCGAAAGGCCGTGAACACAGATACGCAGTATTTT.

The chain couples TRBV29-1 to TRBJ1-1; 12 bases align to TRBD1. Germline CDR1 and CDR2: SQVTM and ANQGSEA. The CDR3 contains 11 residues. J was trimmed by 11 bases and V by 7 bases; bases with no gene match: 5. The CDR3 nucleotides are TGCAGCGGGGGACAGGGGGCTTGGGCTTTCTTT. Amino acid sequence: CSGGQGAWAFF.

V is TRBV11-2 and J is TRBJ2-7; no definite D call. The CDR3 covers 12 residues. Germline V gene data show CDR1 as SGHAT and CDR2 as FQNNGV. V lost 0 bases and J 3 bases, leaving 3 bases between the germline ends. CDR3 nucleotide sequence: TGTGCCAGCAGCTTAGACAGCTACGAGCAGTACTTC. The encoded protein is CASSLDSYEQYF.

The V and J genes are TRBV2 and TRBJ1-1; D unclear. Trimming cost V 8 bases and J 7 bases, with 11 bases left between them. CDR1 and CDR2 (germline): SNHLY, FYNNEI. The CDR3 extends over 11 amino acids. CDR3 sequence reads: CASSSRREAFF. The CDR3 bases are TGTGCCAGCTCCTCCCGACGTGAAGCTTTCTTT.

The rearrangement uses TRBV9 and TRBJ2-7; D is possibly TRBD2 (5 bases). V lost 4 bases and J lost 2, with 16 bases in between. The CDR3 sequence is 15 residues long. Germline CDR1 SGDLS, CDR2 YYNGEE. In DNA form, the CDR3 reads TGTGCCAGCAGCCGTGGAACGGGATTACCCTACGAGCAGTACTTC. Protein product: CASSRGTGLPYEQYF.

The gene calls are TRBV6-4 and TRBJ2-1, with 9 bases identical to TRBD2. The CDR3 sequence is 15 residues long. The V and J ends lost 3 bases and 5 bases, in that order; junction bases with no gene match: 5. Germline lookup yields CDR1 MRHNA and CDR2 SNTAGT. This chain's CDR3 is CASSESSGTHNEQFF. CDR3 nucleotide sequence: TGTGCCAGCAGTGAGTCTAGCGGGACCCACAATGAGCAGTTCTTC.

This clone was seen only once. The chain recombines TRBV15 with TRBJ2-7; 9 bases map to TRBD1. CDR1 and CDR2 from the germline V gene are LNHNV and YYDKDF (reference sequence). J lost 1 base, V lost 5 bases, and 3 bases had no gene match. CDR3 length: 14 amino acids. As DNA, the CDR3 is TGTGCCACCAGCGCCGGGACAGGGTCCTACGAGCAGTACTTC. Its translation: CATSAGTGSYEQYF. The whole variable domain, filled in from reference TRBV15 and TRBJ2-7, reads DAMVIQNPRYQVTQFGKPVTLSCSQTLNHNVMYWYQQKSSQAPKLLFHYYDKDFNNEADTPDNFQSRRPNTSFCFLDIRSPGLGDTAMYLCATSAGTGSYEQYFGPGTRLTVT.

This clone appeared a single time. The CDR3 region has the DNA TGTGCCAGCAGCCCATCTAACGGGGAAGGACACTCTGAAGCTTTCTTT. Protein product: CASSPSNGEGHSEAFF. The chain couples TRBV14 to TRBJ1-1; TRBD1 might be the D (5 bases). The CDR3 spans 16 residues. Trimming left V 4 bases short and J 6 bases short, with 21 bases between. From germline, CDR1 is SGHDN and CDR2 FVKESK.

CDR3 DNA sequence: TGTGCCAGCAGTTTATCTGGAGCTTATGAGCAGTTCTTC. It specifies CASSLSGAYEQFF. V is TRBV27 and J is TRBJ2-1; D is undetermined. V dropped 0 bases and J dropped 8 bases, with 8 bases sitting between them. CDR1 is MNHEY and CDR2 is SMNVEV in the germline V gene (reference sequence). The CDR3 length is 13 residues.

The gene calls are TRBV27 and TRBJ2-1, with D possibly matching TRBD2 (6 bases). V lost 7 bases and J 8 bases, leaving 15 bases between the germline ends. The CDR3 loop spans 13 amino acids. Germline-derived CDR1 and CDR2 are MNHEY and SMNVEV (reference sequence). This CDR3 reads CASTSGSRDEQFF. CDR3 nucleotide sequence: TGTGCCAGCACCTCCGGGAGTAGGGATGAGCAGTTCTTC.

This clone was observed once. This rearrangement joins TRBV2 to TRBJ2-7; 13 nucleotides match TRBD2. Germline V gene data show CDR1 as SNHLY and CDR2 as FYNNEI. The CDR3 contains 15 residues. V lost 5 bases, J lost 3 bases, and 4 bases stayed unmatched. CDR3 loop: CASSPGLAGDYEQYF. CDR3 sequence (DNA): TGTGCCAGCAGTCCAGGACTAGCGGGAGACTACGAGCAGTACTTC. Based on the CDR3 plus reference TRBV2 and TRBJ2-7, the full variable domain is EPEVTQTPSHQVTQMGQEVILRCVPISNHLYFYWYRQILGQKVEFLVSFYNNEISEKSEIFDDQFSVERPDGSNFTLKIRSTKLEDSAMYFCASSPGLAGDYEQYFGPGTRLTVT.

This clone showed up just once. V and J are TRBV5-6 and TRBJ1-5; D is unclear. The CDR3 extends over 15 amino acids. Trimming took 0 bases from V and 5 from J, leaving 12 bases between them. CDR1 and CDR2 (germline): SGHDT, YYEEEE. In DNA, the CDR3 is TGTGCCAGCAGCTTGGCCCTTAGCACGCATCAGCCCCAGCATTTT. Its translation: CASSLALSTHQPQHF.

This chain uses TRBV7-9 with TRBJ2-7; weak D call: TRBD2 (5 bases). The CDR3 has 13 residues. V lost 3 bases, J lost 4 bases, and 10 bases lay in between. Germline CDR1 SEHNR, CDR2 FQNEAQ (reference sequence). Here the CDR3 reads CASSFASRYEQYF. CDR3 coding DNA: TGTGCCAGCAGCTTCGCTAGCAGGTACGAGCAGTACTTC.

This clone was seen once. The CDR3 protein is CGVGGPEEKLFF. In nucleotides, the CDR3 is TGCGGTGTGGGGGGCCCAGAAGAAAAACTGTTTTTT. The V gene is TRBV29-1, the J gene TRBJ1-4; D might be TRBD1 (6 bases). Looked up from germline, CDR1 is SQVTM and CDR2 is ANQGSEA. This CDR3 region has 12 residues.

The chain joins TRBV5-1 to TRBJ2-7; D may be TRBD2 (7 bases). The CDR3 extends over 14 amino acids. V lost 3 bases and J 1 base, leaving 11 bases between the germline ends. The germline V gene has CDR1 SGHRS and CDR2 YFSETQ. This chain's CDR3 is CASSYRGGSYEQYF. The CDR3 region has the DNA TGCGCCAGCAGCTATAGGGGGGGATCCTACGAGCAGTACTTC.

CDR3: CASIWWVVFFGELFF. CDR3 nucleotides: TGCGCCAGCATATGGTGGGTGGTTTTTTTCGGGGAGCTGTTTTTT. J is TRBJ2-2 and V is TRBV10-1; D is undetermined. The CDR3 consists of 15 residues. The germline CDR1 and CDR2 sequences are WNHNN and SYGVQD (reference sequence). V was clipped by 7 bases and J by 7 bases, with 19 bases between them.

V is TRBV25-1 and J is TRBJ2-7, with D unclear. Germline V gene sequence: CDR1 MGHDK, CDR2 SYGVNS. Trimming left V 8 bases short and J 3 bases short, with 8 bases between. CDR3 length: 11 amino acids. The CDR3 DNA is TGTGCCAGCGGGGTCAGCTACGAGCAGTACTTC. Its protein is CASGVSYEQYF.

This CDR3 reads CASSTERGNNEQFF. The CDR3 coding sequence is TGTGCCAGCAGCACCGAGCGGGGCAACAATGAGCAGTTCTTC. The rearrangement uses TRBV9 and TRBJ2-1; TRBD2 agrees at 7 bases. Germline trimming cut 4 bases from V and 5 bases from J; bases unmatched to any gene: 6. The CDR3 is 14 amino acids. Germline-derived CDR1 and CDR2 are SGDLS and YYNGEE.

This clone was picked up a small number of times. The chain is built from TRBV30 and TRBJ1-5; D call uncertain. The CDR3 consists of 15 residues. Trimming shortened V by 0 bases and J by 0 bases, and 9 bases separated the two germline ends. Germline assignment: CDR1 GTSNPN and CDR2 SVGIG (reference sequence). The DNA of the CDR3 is TGTGCCTGGAGTGTACCCGACAATAGCAATCAGCCCCAGCATTTT. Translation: CAWSVPDNSNQPQHF.

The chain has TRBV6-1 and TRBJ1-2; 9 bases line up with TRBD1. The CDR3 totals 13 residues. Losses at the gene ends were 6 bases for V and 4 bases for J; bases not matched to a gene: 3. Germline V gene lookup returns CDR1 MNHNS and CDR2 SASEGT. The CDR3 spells CASRDRGRYGYTF. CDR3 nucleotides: TGTGCCAGCAGGGACAGGGGACGCTATGGCTACACCTTC.

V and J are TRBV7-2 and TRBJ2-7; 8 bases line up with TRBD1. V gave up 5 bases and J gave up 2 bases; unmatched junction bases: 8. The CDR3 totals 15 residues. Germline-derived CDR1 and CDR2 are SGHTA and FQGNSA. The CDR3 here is CASSAVTGDTYEQYF. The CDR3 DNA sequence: TGTGCCAGCAGCGCCGTGACAGGGGATACCTACGAGCAGTACTTC.

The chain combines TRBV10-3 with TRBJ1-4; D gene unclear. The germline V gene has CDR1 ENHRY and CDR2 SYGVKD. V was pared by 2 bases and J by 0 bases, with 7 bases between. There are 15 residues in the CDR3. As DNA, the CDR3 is TGTGCCATCAGTGAGGCAGCTGCAACTAATGAAAAACTGTTTTTT. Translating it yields CAISEAAATNEKLFF.

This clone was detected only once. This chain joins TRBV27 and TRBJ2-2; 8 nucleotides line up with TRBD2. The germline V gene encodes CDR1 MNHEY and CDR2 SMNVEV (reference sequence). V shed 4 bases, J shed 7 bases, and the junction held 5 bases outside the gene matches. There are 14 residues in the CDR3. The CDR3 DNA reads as TGTGCCAGCAGTTCGGGACTAGGCCTCGGGGAGCTGTTTTTT. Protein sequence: CASSSGLGLGELFF.

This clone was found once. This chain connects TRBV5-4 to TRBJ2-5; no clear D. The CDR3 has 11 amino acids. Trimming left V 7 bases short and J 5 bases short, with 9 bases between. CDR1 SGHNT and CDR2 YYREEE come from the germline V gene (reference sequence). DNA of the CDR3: TGTGCCAGCGGACCTACGGAGACCCAGTACTTC. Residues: CASGPTETQYF.

CDR3 DNA: TGTGCCAGCAGCTTACGGTCCACTGAAGCTTTCTTT. Protein product: CASSLRSTEAFF. The V gene is TRBV11-3, the J gene TRBJ1-1; D call uncertain. V was trimmed by 2 bases and J by 4 bases, leaving 5 bases between them. Germline lookup yields CDR1 SGHNT and CDR2 YENEEA. CDR3 length: 12 residues.

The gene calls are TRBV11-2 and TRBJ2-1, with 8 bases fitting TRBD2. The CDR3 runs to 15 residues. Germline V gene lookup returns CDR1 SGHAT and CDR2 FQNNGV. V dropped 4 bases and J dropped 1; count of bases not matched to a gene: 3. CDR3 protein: CASSSTSGSYNEQFF. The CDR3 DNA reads TGTGCCAGCAGCTCTACTAGCGGATCCTACAATGAGCAGTTCTTC.

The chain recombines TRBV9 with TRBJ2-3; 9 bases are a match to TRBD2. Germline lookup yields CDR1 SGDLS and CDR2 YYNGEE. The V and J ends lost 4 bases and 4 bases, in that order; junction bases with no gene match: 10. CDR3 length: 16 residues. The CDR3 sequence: CASSFRSSGSADTQYF. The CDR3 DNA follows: TGTGCCAGCAGCTTCCGGAGTAGCGGGAGTGCAGATACGCAGTATTTT.

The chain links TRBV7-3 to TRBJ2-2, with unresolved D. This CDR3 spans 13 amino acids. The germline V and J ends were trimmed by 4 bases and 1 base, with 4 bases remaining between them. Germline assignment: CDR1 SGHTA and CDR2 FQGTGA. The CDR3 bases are TGTGCCAGCAGCTCTTTGAACACCGGGGAGCTGTTTTTT. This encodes CASSSLNTGELFF.

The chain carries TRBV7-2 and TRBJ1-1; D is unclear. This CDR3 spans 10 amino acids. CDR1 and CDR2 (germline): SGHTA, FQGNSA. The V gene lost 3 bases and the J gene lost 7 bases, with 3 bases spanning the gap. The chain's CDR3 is CASSLIEAFF. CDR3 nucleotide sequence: TGTGCCAGCAGCTTGATTGAAGCTTTCTTT.

The CDR3 reads CASSESISYNEQFF. The CDR3 DNA is TGTGCCAGCAGTGAATCAATCAGTTACAATGAGCAGTTCTTC. The chain links TRBV25-1 to TRBJ2-1; D call uncertain. The CDR3 is made up of 14 amino acids. Germline CDR1 and CDR2: MGHDK and SYGVNS. Trimming pared 1 base from V and 4 bases from J, leaving 8 bases between.

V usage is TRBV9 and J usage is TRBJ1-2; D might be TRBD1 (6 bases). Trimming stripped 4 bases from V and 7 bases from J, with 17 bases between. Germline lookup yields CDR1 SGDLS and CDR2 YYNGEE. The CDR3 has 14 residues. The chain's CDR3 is CASSLDRGPGGYTF. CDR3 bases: TGTGCCAGCAGCCTAGATCGGGGGCCGGGTGGCTACACCTTC.